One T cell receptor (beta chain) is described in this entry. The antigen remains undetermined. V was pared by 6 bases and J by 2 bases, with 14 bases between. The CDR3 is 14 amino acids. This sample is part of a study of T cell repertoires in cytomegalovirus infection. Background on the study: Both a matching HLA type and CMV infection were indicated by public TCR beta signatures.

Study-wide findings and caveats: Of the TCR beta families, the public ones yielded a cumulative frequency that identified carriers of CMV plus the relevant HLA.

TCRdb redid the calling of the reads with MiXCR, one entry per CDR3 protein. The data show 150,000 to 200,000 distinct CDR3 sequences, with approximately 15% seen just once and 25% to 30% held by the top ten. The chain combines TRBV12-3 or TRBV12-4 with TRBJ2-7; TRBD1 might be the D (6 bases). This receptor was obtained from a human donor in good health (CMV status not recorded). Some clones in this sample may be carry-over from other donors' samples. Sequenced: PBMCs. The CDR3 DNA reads TGTGCCAGCAGCCACTTCAGGGGACCCTACGAGCAGTACTTC. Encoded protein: CASSHFRGPYEQYF.